The clone carrying this T cell receptor (beta chain) was seen only a few times. Its matching antigen is unknown. These data are taken from a study of T cell repertoires in cytomegalovirus infection. Study as a whole: Carrying CMV and the relevant HLA type showed in public TCR beta signatures.

One entry per CDR3 protein, called by TCRdb with MiXCR from the reads. The data contain about 920,000 distinct CDR3 sequences, 30% to 40% of them singletons. With V trimmed by 1 base and J by 2 bases, 4 bases remained unmatched. Looked up from germline, CDR1 is LNHNV and CDR2 is YYDKDF (reference sequence). This CDR3 region has 16 residues. Study observations and caveats: The ex vivo response showed dominance by HLA-C-restricted CMV-specific TCR beta clonotypes.

This sequence joins TRBV15 and TRBJ2-1; the match to TRBD2 covers 8 bases. The specimen was cultured CD8+ T cells from PBMCs, collected from culture after CMV antigen stimulation. This receptor was taken from a human donor in good health (CMV status not recorded). Some clones in this sample may be carry-over from other donors' samples. The CDR3 nucleotides are TGTGCCACCAGCAGAGGAACTAGCGGAACCTACAATGAGCAGTTCTTC. Its protein is CATSRGTSGTYNEQFF.